Listed here are 3 T cell receptor beta chains from one sample, sequenced in a study of cytomegalovirus exposure and HLA in healthy donors. The PCR was carried out with 60 Vbeta primers and 13 Jbeta primers. Here immunoSEQ multiplex PCR was the method, and the copy in TCRdb shows in-frame clones only, minus some. The table counts 30,000 to 35,000 clones; 3.4% lies in the top ten. The sample consisted of PBMCs. These receptors were taken from a woman in her thirties or forties in good health and CMV-seropositive.

The rearrangement joins TRBV27 to TRBJ1-2; TRBD1 matches 7 bases. The CDR3 extends over 14 amino acids. With V trimmed by 5 bases and J by 2 bases, 5 bases remained unmatched. The germline CDR1 and CDR2 sequences are MNHEY and SMNVEV (reference sequence). The CDR3 coding sequence is TGTGCCAGCAGTCCTAGACAGGGAAACTATGGCTACACCTTC. It specifies CASSPRQGNYGYTF.

About this clone: Other DNA sequences in this specimen translate into the identical CDR3. The genes are TRBV11-1 and TRBJ2-1, with TRBD1 matching 7 bases. CDR1 and CDR2 from the germline V gene are SGHAT and FQDESV (reference sequence). The CDR3 runs to 13 residues. J was trimmed by 9 bases and V by 5 bases; bases with no gene match: 7. CDR3 in DNA: TGTGCCAGCAGCCCCCGGACAGGAGCTGAGCAGTTCTTC. This encodes CASSPRTGAEQFF.

The chain employs TRBV5-4 and TRBJ1-2; D might be TRBD1 (5 bases). CDR1 and CDR2 from the germline V gene are SGHNT and YYREEE (reference sequence). V lost 2 bases and J 3 bases, leaving 14 bases between the germline ends. The CDR3 totals 15 residues. This CDR3 reads CASSFSQGVDYGYTF. CDR3 sequence (DNA): TGTGCCAGCAGCTTTAGTCAAGGGGTTGACTATGGCTACACCTTC.